The next 15 T cell receptor beta chains were all read from a single sample in a study of blood T cell repertoires in COVID-19. Clones were sequenced by immunoSEQ multiplex PCR, and TCRdb holds only the in-frame ones, with some missing. The sample lists about 250,000 clones, around 90% occurring once. The source material was peripheral blood. The receptors shown here come from a young man with active or convalescent COVID-19.

This chain links TRBV20-1 with TRBJ2-5; a possible D gene is TRBD1 (5 bases). The CDR3 extends over 11 amino acids. Between the trimmed V and J ends, which lost 3 bases and 12 bases, there was a span of 14 bases. The germline gives CDR1 DFQATT, CDR2 SNEGSKA (reference sequence). The DNA for the CDR3 is TGCAGTGCTAGCCCAGGGCCCCAAGAGTACTTC. Protein: CSASPGPQEYF.

The chain has TRBV11-2 and TRBJ2-2; D is unclear. Trimming cost V 1 base and J 5 bases, with 14 bases left between them. Germline V CDR1 and CDR2: SGHAT, FQNNGV. The CDR3 covers 16 residues. The chain's CDR3 is CASSLVLPGSTGELFF. DNA for the CDR3: TGTGCCAGCAGCTTAGTTTTACCAGGATCTACCGGGGAGCTGTTTTTT.

V and J are TRBV7-3 and TRBJ1-1; 8 nucleotides align to TRBD1. The length of the CDR3 is 14 residues. From germline, CDR1 is SGHTA and CDR2 FQGTGA. Unmatched junction bases numbered 8, after V lost 3 bases and J lost 8 bases. This CDR3 is CASSFNSGDREAFF. In DNA form, the CDR3 reads TGTGCCAGCAGCTTCAACTCAGGGGACAGGGAAGCTTTCTTT.

This clone has only one observation. V and J are TRBV6-6 and TRBJ1-1, with 8 bases identical to TRBD1. The germline CDR1 and CDR2 sequences are MNHNY and SVGAGI (reference sequence). The CDR3 is made up of 13 amino acids. Trimming cost V 4 bases and J 6 bases; bases outside gene matches: 4. CDR3: CASSSDREAEAFF. The CDR3 DNA reads TGTGCCAGCAGTTCGGACAGGGAGGCTGAAGCTTTCTTT.

V usage is TRBV7-2 and J usage is TRBJ1-5; D uncertain. This CDR3 is built from 16 residues. Germline CDR1 SGHTA, CDR2 FQGNSA. The V and J ends lost 1 base and 5 bases respectively, with 15 bases between them. For the CDR3, the DNA is TGTGCCAGCAGCTTAGTTTCCCGGGGTCCCGATCAGCCCCAGCATTTT. Protein sequence: CASSLVSRGPDQPQHF.

The V gene is TRBV2, the J gene TRBJ2-1, with 12 bases lining up with TRBD2. Germline V gene lookup returns CDR1 SNHLY and CDR2 FYNNEI. The CDR3 is 17 amino acids. With V trimmed by 0 bases and J by 7 bases, 7 bases remained unmatched. The CDR3 DNA is TGTGCCAGCAGTGAAGCGCCTAGCGGGAGGGTCGGAAATGAGCAGTTCTTC. It codes for CASSEAPSGRVGNEQFF.

CDR3 in DNA: TGTGCCAGCTCACTGGCAGGGAGGGTGGAAGAGACCCAGTACTTC. This codes for CASSLAGRVEETQYF. V is TRBV18 and J is TRBJ2-5, with 7 bases aligning to TRBD2. V trimming: 4 bases; J trimming: 3 bases; junction bases outside the gene matches: 8. The CDR3 runs 15 residues. Per the germline V gene, CDR1 is KGHSH and CDR2 is LQKENI.

This clone occurred once. Other DNA variants within this sample encode the same CDR3. The gene calls are TRBV6-2 or TRBV6-3 and TRBJ1-1; no reliable D call. The length of the CDR3 is 13 residues. Per the germline V gene, CDR1 is MNHEY and CDR2 is SVGEGT. The V end was cut by 2 bases, the J end by 2 bases, with 6 bases between. CDR3 coding DNA: TGTGCCAGCAGTTACGGGAGAAACACTGAAGCTTTCTTT. Translated, it gives CASSYGRNTEAFF.

The CDR3 bases are TGCGCCAGCAGCCCCACAGGGGACGAATATGGCTACACCTTC. Its translation: CASSPTGDEYGYTF. This chain uses TRBV5-1 with TRBJ1-2; 7 bases are a match to TRBD1. This CDR3 region has 14 residues. Trimming removed 4 bases from V and 5 bases from J; junction bases left unmatched: 8. Germline CDR1 reads SGHRS; CDR2 reads YFSETQ.

This clone was found once. The rearrangement uses TRBV2 and TRBJ2-4, with 11 bases that match TRBD1. V was clipped by 5 bases and J by 7 bases; unmatched bases: 7. The germline V gene has CDR1 SNHLY and CDR2 FYNNEI. This CDR3 comprises 15 residues. The CDR3 region is CASSLGQGAFNIQYF. The CDR3 nucleotides are TGTGCCAGCAGTCTTGGACAGGGGGCCTTCAACATTCAGTACTTC. Filled out from reference TRBV2 and TRBJ2-4, the complete variable domain reads EPEVTQTPSHQVTQMGQEVILRCVPISNHLYFYWYRQILGQKVEFLVSFYNNEISEKSEIFDDQFSVERPDGSNFTLKIRSTKLEDSAMYFCASSLGQGAFNIQYFGAGTRLSVL.

This chain joins TRBV19 and TRBJ1-5; D remains ambiguous. Germline lookup yields CDR1 LNHDA and CDR2 SQIVND (reference sequence). The CDR3 is made up of 16 amino acids. Trimming removed 6 bases from V and 0 bases from J, with 15 bases in between. The CDR3 loop reads CASRPGSKLSNQPQHF. CDR3 bases: TGTGCCAGTAGGCCGGGGTCGAAACTTAGCAATCAGCCCCAGCATTTT.

The J gene is TRBJ1-5, the V gene TRBV7-9; possible D gene TRBD1, 6 bases. CDR1 and CDR2 (germline): SEHNR, FQNEAQ (reference sequence). Trimming cost V 1 base and J 6 bases, with 13 bases left between them. This CDR3 is 15 amino acids long. The CDR3 nucleotides read TGTGCCAGCAGCTTAGATCGGCAGGGGCCTCAGCCCCAGCATTTT. As protein: CASSLDRQGPQPQHF.

The V call is TRBV10-3, the J call TRBJ2-1, with TRBD2 matching over 11 bases. With 9 bases clipped from V and 9 bases from J, the junction kept 10 bases outside the gene matches. The germline V gene encodes CDR1 ENHRY and CDR2 SYGVKD. The CDR3 runs to 14 residues. In DNA form, the CDR3 reads TGTGCCATAACGGGACTAGCGGAAGGAAGTGAGCAGTTCTTC. Its translation is CAITGLAEGSEQFF.

This clone was recorded a few times. This chain links TRBV7-9 with TRBJ1-2; 8 nucleotides agree with TRBD1. J gave up 0 bases and V 5 bases, and 8 bases lay outside the gene matches. CDR1 SEHNR and CDR2 FQNEAQ come from the germline V gene (reference sequence). The CDR3 has 16 residues. CDR3 nucleotides: TGTGCCAGCAGCCCGCCAGACAGGGGAGCTAACTATGGCTACACCTTC. It codes for CASSPPDRGANYGYTF.

The chain combines TRBV7-3 with TRBJ2-7; D may be TRBD2 (5 bases). With 5 bases removed from V and 5 bases from J, the gap between germline ends came to 22 bases. In germline, CDR1 is SGHTA, CDR2 FQGTGA. This CDR3 region has 16 residues. The CDR3 sequence is CASSRGVGSPEDEQYF. The CDR3, as DNA: TGTGCCAGCAGCCGGGGTGTGGGTAGCCCTGAGGACGAGCAGTACTTC.